This T cell receptor beta chain stems from a study of PD-1 blockade in mismatch repair-deficient tumors. Regarding the study as a whole: Rapid post-treatment expansion, then contraction, generally preceding radiologic response, marked tumor-resident clones.

V lost 4 bases and J 5 bases, leaving 11 bases between the germline ends. Germline-derived CDR1 and CDR2 are LNHDA and SQIVND (reference sequence). The CDR3 length is 13 residues. Mismatch repair deficiency was confirmed in all patients, by PCR or immunohistochemistry. The TCR-sequenced patients were a few responders to pembrolizumab. In regard to this clone: What it binds is not known.

The data were produced by immunoSEQ multiplex PCR, yet TCRdb's version contains in-frame clones alone and is incomplete. This table holds 100,000 or so clones, 70% to 85% found once. This TCR was sampled from an adult with mismatch repair-deficient cancer. Specimen: peripheral blood, collected about 33 weeks after starting pembrolizumab. The gene calls are TRBV19 and TRBJ2-5; D is undetermined. This CDR3 is CASSTNGRETQYF. The CDR3 DNA reads TGTGCCAGTAGTACCAACGGCAGGGAGACCCAGTACTTC.